The source of this T cell receptor beta chain is a study of beta chain features in type 1 diabetes. On the study more broadly: Sorted cells, some 110,000,000 in number, were examined across all samples. Regarding the study as a whole: Moderate but significant shortening of TCRB CDR3s was recorded in all four CD4+ subsets from Type 1 diabetes patients. In cDNA sequencing, cells with high TCR expression could be over-represented. Any PCR bias toward short templates would affect both groups alike. Patients showed naive, central memory and Treg TCRB repertoires that appeared more similar than those of healthy donors.

Expressed TCRB transcripts were sequenced, since all the RNA that had been isolated was reverse transcribed. Sequencing was performed with immunoSEQ multiplex PCR; in TCRdb, only in-frame clones are kept and a portion is missing. The sample lists roughly 400,000 clones, 8.5% to 10% occurring once. For this clone: Its antigen remains unidentified.

This CDR3 has 13 residues. The germline V and J ends were trimmed by 0 bases and 7 bases, with 6 bases remaining between them. The germline gives CDR1 LGHNA, CDR2 YSLEER. Material: central memory CD4+ T cells from blood. This sequence was found in a man younger than 45 with type 1 diabetes. The V call is TRBV4-3, the J call TRBJ1-4; D is undetermined. In DNA form, the CDR3 reads TGCGCCAGCAGCCAAGATAGGAGTGAAAAACTGTTTTTT. Its protein product is CASSQDRSEKLFF.